These 14 T cell receptor beta chains were all obtained from the same sample, sequenced in a study of cytomegalovirus exposure and HLA in healthy donors. Some clones are missing from TCRdb's copy, which holds only in-frame ones; the method was immunoSEQ multiplex PCR. The sample contains 65,000 to 75,000 clones, 96% of which appear only once. The sample was PBMCs. These receptors originate from a young woman in good health and CMV-seropositive.

This rearrangement joins TRBV19 to TRBJ1-5; D remains unclear. V lost 5 bases and J 6 bases, leaving 5 bases between the germline ends. Looked up from germline, CDR1 is LNHDA and CDR2 is SQIVND (reference sequence). The CDR3 extends over 11 amino acids. The CDR3 DNA reads TGTGCCAGTAGTGAGGGTCAGCCCCAGCATTTT. Residues: CASSEGQPQHF. Using reference TRBV19 and TRBJ1-5 for the parts outside the CDR3, the full variable domain is DGGITQSPKYLFRKEGQNVTLSCEQNLNHDAMYWYRQDPGQGLRLIYYSQIVNDFQKGDIAEGYSVSREKKESFPLTVTSAQKNPTAFYLCASSEGQPQHFGDGTRLSIL.

The CDR3 spells CASSLTTSGRNYEQYF. DNA of the CDR3: TGTGCCAGCAGTTTGACGACTAGCGGGAGAAACTACGAGCAGTACTTC. The chain is built from TRBV27 and TRBJ2-7; TRBD2 matches 12 bases. The CDR3 is 16 amino acids. In germline, CDR1 is MNHEY, CDR2 SMNVEV (reference sequence). V shed 3 bases and J 3 bases; nucleotides not matched to a gene: 6.

This chain joins TRBV19 and TRBJ2-7; possible D gene TRBD1, 6 bases. Germline CDR1 is LNHDA and CDR2 is SQIVND (reference sequence). The CDR3 is 14 residues long. The V end lost 3 bases, the J end lost 6 bases, and 15 bases lay between the germline ends. The CDR3 DNA reads TGTGCCAGTAGTATGACAGGTTTGCTACGCGAGCAGTACTTC. Its translation: CASSMTGLLREQYF.

This rearrangement joins TRBV10-3 to TRBJ2-1, with 13 positions matching TRBD2. There are 14 residues in the CDR3. The V and J ends lost 10 bases and 5 bases, in that order; junction bases with no gene match: 5. CDR1 and CDR2 (germline): ENHRY, SYGVKD. The CDR3 reads CATGLAGVNNEQFF. In nucleotides, the CDR3 is TGTGCCACCGGACTAGCGGGAGTAAACAATGAGCAGTTCTTC.

V is TRBV4-1 and J is TRBJ2-7; TRBD2 agrees at 7 bases. The germline CDR1 and CDR2 sequences are MGHRA and YSYEKL. This CDR3 is 14 amino acids long. Trimming cost V 6 bases and J 2 bases; bases outside gene matches: 7. DNA of the CDR3: TGCGCCAGCAGAGACGGACTAGGAACCTACGAGCAGTACTTC. It specifies CASRDGLGTYEQYF.

This clone occurred once. V is TRBV13 and J is TRBJ2-7; 8 nucleotides line up with TRBD1. V shed 3 bases and J 4 bases; nucleotides not matched to a gene: 5. This CDR3 is 14 amino acids long. The germline V gene has CDR1 PRHDT and CDR2 FYEKMQ (reference sequence). CDR3 residues: CASSFQGAQYEQYF. CDR3 nucleotides: TGTGCCAGCAGCTTCCAGGGGGCGCAGTACGAGCAGTACTTC.

This sequence joins TRBV6-9 and TRBJ1-2, with TRBD1 as a possible D gene (6 bases). Trimming pared 7 bases from V and 8 bases from J, leaving 17 bases between. CDR1 is MNHGY, CDR2 SVAAGI, per germline. The CDR3 contains 13 residues. This CDR3 reads CASTPVGGAGYTF. DNA for the CDR3: TGTGCCAGCACCCCGGTCGGGGGGGCAGGCTACACCTTC.

CDR3 in DNA: TGTGCCAGCAGCTTGCAAGCGCGGGAGATTACCGGGGAGCTGTTTTTT. This sequence encodes CASSLQAREITGELFF. This rearrangement joins TRBV7-2 to TRBJ2-2; TRBD2 agrees at 7 bases. This CDR3 spans 16 amino acids. V was pared by 3 bases and J by 5 bases, with 9 bases of the junction left unmatched. The germline V gene encodes CDR1 SGHTA and CDR2 FQGNSA.

The chain is built from TRBV9 and TRBJ1-1, with D possibly being TRBD1 (5 bases). Trimming pared 0 bases from V and 1 base from J, leaving 16 bases between. Germline V gene data show CDR1 as SGDLS and CDR2 as YYNGEE. The CDR3 totals 17 residues. The chain's CDR3 is CASSVGSMGQENTEAFF. The CDR3 DNA follows: TGTGCCAGCAGCGTAGGTTCTATGGGGCAGGAGAACACTGAAGCTTTCTTT.

V is TRBV29-1 and J is TRBJ2-5; 9 nucleotides agree with TRBD1. The CDR3 is made up of 15 amino acids. Germline V gene sequence: CDR1 SQVTM, CDR2 ANQGSEA. J gave up 6 bases and V 6 bases, and 14 bases lay outside the gene matches. CDR3: CSVRKDTGGEKTQYF. The DNA of the CDR3 is TGCAGCGTGAGAAAAGACACAGGGGGCGAAAAGACCCAGTACTTC.

The CDR3 spells CASSPEGDRLSSYNEQFF. The DNA of the CDR3 is TGTGCCAGCAGCCCCGAAGGGGACAGACTAAGCTCCTACAATGAGCAGTTCTTC. The V gene is TRBV9, the J gene TRBJ2-1, with 7 bases fitting TRBD1. The CDR3 spans 18 residues. In germline, CDR1 is SGDLS, CDR2 YYNGEE. With V trimmed by 4 bases and J by 0 bases, 13 bases remained unmatched.

The rearrangement joins TRBV5-4 to TRBJ2-1; the match to TRBD1 covers 9 bases. The germline V gene has CDR1 SGHNT and CDR2 YYREEE (reference sequence). The CDR3 consists of 15 residues. V shed 3 bases and J 7 bases; nucleotides not matched to a gene: 8. The CDR3 region has the DNA TGTGCCAGCAGCTCTCCGGGACAGGGCGTTAATGAGCAGTTCTTC. Protein sequence: CASSSPGQGVNEQFF. Looking up the rest from reference TRBV5-4 and TRBJ2-1 gives the full variable domain: ETGVTQSPTHLIKTRGQQVTLRCSSQSGHNTVSWYQQALGQGPQFIFQYYREEENGRGNFPPRFSGLQFPNYSSELNVNALELDDSALYLCASSSPGQGVNEQFFGPGTRLTVL.

This chain links TRBV6-5 with TRBJ2-5; D unclear. Trimming removed 0 bases at V and 2 bases at J, with 13 bases between. This CDR3 comprises 16 residues. Germline CDR1 and CDR2: MNHEY and SVGAGI. The CDR3 loop is CASSYSSMVGQETQYF. DNA of the CDR3: TGTGCCAGCAGTTACTCTTCCATGGTCGGTCAAGAGACCCAGTACTTC.

V and J are TRBV6-5 and TRBJ2-7, with 9 bases aligning to TRBD1. The CDR3 extends over 14 amino acids. Germline CDR1 reads MNHEY; CDR2 reads SVGAGI. V trimming: 5 bases; J trimming: 5 bases; junction bases outside the gene matches: 7. This chain's CDR3 is CASSRQTGGNEQYF. The CDR3 nucleotides read TGTGCCAGCAGTCGACAGACAGGGGGGAACGAGCAGTACTTC.